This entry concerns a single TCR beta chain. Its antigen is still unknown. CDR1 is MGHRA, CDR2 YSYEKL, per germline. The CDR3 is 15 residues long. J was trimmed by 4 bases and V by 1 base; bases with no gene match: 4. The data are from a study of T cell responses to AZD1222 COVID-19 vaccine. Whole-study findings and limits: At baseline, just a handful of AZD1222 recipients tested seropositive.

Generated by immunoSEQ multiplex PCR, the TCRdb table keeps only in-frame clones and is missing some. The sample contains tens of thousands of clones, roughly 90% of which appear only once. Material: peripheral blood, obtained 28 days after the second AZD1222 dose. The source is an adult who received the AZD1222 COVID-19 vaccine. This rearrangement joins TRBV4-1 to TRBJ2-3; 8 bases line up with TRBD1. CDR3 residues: CASSQVDRGADTQYF. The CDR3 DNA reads TGCGCCAGCAGCCAAGTAGACAGGGGTGCAGATACGCAGTATTTT.